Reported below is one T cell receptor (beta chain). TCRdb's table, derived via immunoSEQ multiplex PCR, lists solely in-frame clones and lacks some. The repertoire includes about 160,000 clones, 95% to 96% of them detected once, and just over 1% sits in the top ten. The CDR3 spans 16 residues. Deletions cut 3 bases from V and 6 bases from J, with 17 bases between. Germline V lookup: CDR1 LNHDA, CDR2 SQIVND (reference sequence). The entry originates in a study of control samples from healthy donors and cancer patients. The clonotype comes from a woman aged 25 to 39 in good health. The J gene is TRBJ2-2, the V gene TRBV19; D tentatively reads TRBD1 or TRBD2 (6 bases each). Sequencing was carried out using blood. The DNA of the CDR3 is TGTGCCAGTAGTATTTGGGGGGCAGGGTACGCCGGGGAGCTGTTTTTT. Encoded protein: CASSIWGAGYAGELFF.